This TCR beta chain was captured by sequencing in a study of cytomegalovirus exposure and HLA in healthy donors (dated by TCRdb to 2015 to 2018). With respect to the entire study: In an earlier analysis of 587 of the donors, less than 350 Gb of sequence data and 117 million unique TCR beta sequences from about 179 million T cells were reported. Roughly five DR-DQ haplotypes were handled as single units for association and clustering because linkage in the cohort was strong. Using immunosequencing, the study profiled T cell repertoires from about 650 subjects and related those repertoires to cytomegalovirus serostatus. In an earlier analysis of roughly 580 of the donors, high-throughput TCR beta sequencing was used to judge whether each TCR beta V gene segment behaved as functional or pseudogenic. The later analysis used no new phenotypic data to find candidate immune exposures, relying instead on TCR beta sequences and their occurrence across donors. The number of typed donors differed by locus: about 620-640 for A, B, C, DRB1 and DQB1; about 520 for DQA1; around 610 for DPA1; and roughly 450 for DPB1. Across under 500 genotyped donors of the cohort, an average of roughly 250,000 unique TCR beta nucleotide sequences per donor were sequenced, and around 19% of those sequences were non-productive. The genetic ancestry cluster associated with self-reported Caucasian donors included about 84% of the roughly 400 genotyped donors. Besides the first cohort of around 700 subjects, a separate validation cohort made up of 120 different subjects was used. Every repertoire in the discovery cohort had been generated on one and the same sequencing platform. The aim of the study was to test whether cataloging public T cell receptors could identify signatures of past pathogen exposure. Genome-wide SNP genotypes for about 65% of the 666 donors were used in a later genetic analysis, which treated that subset as a discovery cohort. To study patterns of TCR occurrence, a later analysis re-analyzed previously published TCR beta repertoires from several hundred donors and added high-resolution HLA genotyping. High-throughput TCR immunosequencing, statistical association of individual TCRs with disease status, and machine learning were combined to predict cytomegalovirus infection status. An early release covering roughly 640 HLA-typed donors comprised approximately 290 gigabases of sequencing data and around 80 million unique TCR sequences. HLA typing covered class I and class II loci at four-digit resolution. Donor age, sex, ethnicity and CMV serostatus were compiled together with the repertoire data. Findings and caveats that apply to the study as a whole: A later analysis found that most CMV-associated TCR beta chains appeared HLA-restricted, with HLA associations seemingly driven largely by CMV exposure. The classifier was reported to diagnose cytomegalovirus status with high specificity and sensitivity in both the original and validation cohorts. An earlier analysis of around 500 of the donors showed that most TCR beta V segments appeared in productive rearrangements either about 90% or about 30% of the time, which broadly matched IMGT annotations. Linkage disequilibrium might explain the correlated functional status among segregating V segments, but an unknown experimental factor could not be excluded. In a later analysis, about 17,000 TCR beta sequences were associated with specific HLA alleles at a false discovery rate of 0.05. Because counts were too low, roughly 16 rarely observed V segments, including chromosome 9 orphons, were left out of the earlier analysis of 500 to 750 of the donors. A further reported finding was that TCR beta sequences accurately predicted the HLA-A and HLA-B alleles for most subjects in the first cohort. According to a later analysis, parvovirus B19, influenza, CMV and Epstein-Barr virus appeared linked to several top co-occurrence clusters. In vitro tests confirmed that three of the cytomegalovirus-associated TCR beta chains recognize cytomegalovirus antigens. A later genetic analysis reported fewer N-insertions in productive TCRs among donors in an Asian-associated ancestry cluster than the roughly 700-donor mean. A later analysis found that TCR association rates varied across HLA loci, with DRB1 alleles showing the most associated TCRs and HLA-C alleles the fewest. According to the authors, the approach could potentially be generalized to other disease states and immunological phenotypes. Sequencing depth was assumed to be roughly uniform across donors in the presence/absence analyses, though that assumption may not hold. Some IMGT-functional V segments, including TRBV6-2 and TRBV6-3, could not be distinguished by the 87-base-pair reads and were therefore excluded. An association between a missense DCLRE1C variant and V-gene and J-gene trimming of TCR beta chains was found in a later genetic analysis and replicated in an independent cohort. HLA typing was unavailable for some donors at each locus, so association tests used only the typed subset. Most TCR sequences were observed very rarely across donors, whereas some public TCRs were present in many individuals. The study listed 150 to 200 TCR beta chains as associated with cytomegalovirus. A cluster of highly shared sequence variants was judged likely to represent a technical artifact of the sequencing pipeline. A later analysis found that HLA-associated TCR beta chains were more clonally expanded and had lower generation probabilities than equally common non-associated chains. The only immune exposure information available for the cohort was CMV serostatus. The cohort was sequenced for TCR beta chains only, and without alpha or paired-chain data the features that could be detected were limited. Strong co-occurrence of HLA alleles, especially DR and DQ, made assigning TCR associations to individual alleles difficult.

In total, roughly 670 healthy bone marrow donors made up the cohort. At the time of sampling, all cohort members were nominally healthy, though unrecorded immune exposures were likely present. The donor tested CMV seronegative, placing the donor among the 352 seronegative members of the cohort. Every donor gave a peripheral blood sample, and the peripheral blood mononuclear cells from that sample were used for TCR beta sequencing. The Qiagen DNeasy Blood Extraction Kit was used to extract genomic DNA from the blood cell samples. CDR1 and CDR2, looked up from the germline V gene (reference sequence), are SEHNR and FQNEAQ. The CDR3 measures 17 amino acids from cysteine to phenylalanine. Left in the record is the CDR3 DNA by itself, 51 bases read in frame from the first base. A note on this clone: There is no known antigen for this receptor. One end of the junction varies from germline; a read error may be responsible.

Libraries were built with the immunoSEQ multiplex PCR assay. For the multiplex PCR, a mixture combining 60 forward primers for TCR Vbeta segments and 13 reverse primers for TCR Jbeta segments was used. Amplification of the CDR3 region of rearranged TCR beta genes was performed with a multiplex PCR assay on genomic DNA. The Illumina HiSeq System was used to sequence the amplified TCR beta libraries as 87-base-pair reads. From the authors' description of their analysis: Across the 700 or so repertoires, a later analysis counted tens of millions of unique TCR beta chains, some 11 million of which were shared by at least two donors. Raw reads were error-corrected and collapsed into unique sequences with a nearest-neighbor algorithm that merged closely related sequences to remove PCR and sequencing errors. V, D and J gene segments were assigned by aligning CDR3 sequences to IMGT reference sequences. Each retained sequence needed at least a six-nucleotide match to both a V gene segment and a J gene segment. A rearrangement was called productive if the CDR3 had no stop codons and remained in frame with V and J, and every other rearrangement was called non-productive. CDR3 was defined by IMGT convention, running from the second conserved V-encoded cysteine to the conserved J-encoded phenylalanine. The earlier analysis of roughly 590 of the donors excluded sequences that lacked an unambiguous match to a single V gene segment. An earlier analysis of some 610 of the donors called V segments functional above 56.7% productive rearrangements and segregating when the between-donor standard deviation exceeded 5%. To diagnose cytomegalovirus status from the catalog of TCR beta chain sequences, a statistical classification framework was built. In a later analysis, TCR nucleotide sequences were compared against IMGT/GENE-DB human TR gene sequences so that V and J genes could be assigned. In a later analysis, CDR3 sequences and most-parsimonious VDJ recombination scenarios were assigned using the TCRdist pipeline. In a later analysis, each TCR beta chain was defined by its CDR3 amino acid sequence together with its V-gene family, and reads without a unique V-gene family were excluded. In a later analysis, 500 to 700 highly shared, low-generation-probability nucleotide sequences were removed to address suspected cross-contamination and a sequencing artifact. A later analysis calculated a clonal expansion index for each public chain from normalized within-repertoire ranks of inferred template counts. A later analysis computed generation probabilities with a VDJ recombination model fitted to out-of-frame rearrangements, and checked the results against IGoR. In a later analysis, TCR-TCR, TCR-HLA and TCR-CMV co-occurrence was scored with hypergeometric tests, and a repertoire-size bias correction was applied to TCR pairs. In a later analysis, false discovery rates were estimated by permuting HLA or CMV assignments 20 times. A later analysis grouped co-occurring TCRs with DBSCAN, adding TCRdist sequence similarity when clustering within HLA-allele-positive subsets. For co-occurrence clustering, repertoires with fewer than 30,000 or more than 120,000 public chains were excluded, along with four to six repertoires with anomalous nucleotide sharing. The clones in this table, taken by TCRdb from immuneACCESS, are in-frame only. Not every clone is retained; where verified, under half of the shortfall comes from an unresolved V gene, and the cause of the rest is unknown. V, J and clone size are taken as reported in that table, and D and trimming were inferred from the DNA itself. The sample table contains roughly 150,000 clones; only one count was recorded for over 70% of them. Clones ranked in the top ten supply approximately 2% of the sample.

The TCR originated in a man aged 30 to 45 in good health and CMV-seronegative. The rearranged chain carries TRBV7-9 and TRBJ2-6; the D gene remains uncertain. Sequencing used PBMCs. The nucleotides are TGTTCCAGCAGCTCCCTTCTCGACAACTCTGGGGCCAACGTCCTGACTTTC. Translated, this is CSSSSLLDNSGANVLTF.